This entry concerns a single TCR beta chain. Its antigen remains undetermined. No base-level quality is on record; no much larger clone is a single base apart. The immunoSEQ Assay, a bias-controlled multiplex PCR, was used to amplify TCRbeta CDR3 regions from genomic DNA. In the source study's methods: The number of nucleated cells in each sample was estimated from the amplification of reference gene primers within the assay. Sequence reads were collapsed and filtered to measure the absolute abundance of every unique TCRbeta CDR3 rearrangement. For each sample, productive Simpson clonality was calculated as the square root of Simpson's diversity index across productive rearrangements. TCRdb took over this immuneACCESS table, retaining in-frame rearrangements with V and J assigned. Such tables are incomplete; in checked studies, under half of the missing clones stem from an unresolved V gene, and the remainder is unexplained. Clone size and the V and J calls come from that table; the DNA yielded D and trimming. This sample lists approximately 350,000 clones; about 89% were detected once. In total, the top ten clones hold over 1% of the sample.

These data come from a study of blood T cell repertoires in COVID-19 (dated by TCRdb to the early 2020s). Context from the whole study: The collaborator samples originated in the United States, Italy and Spain and spanned the acute and convalescent phases of COVID-19. The material from the prospective study consisted of cDNA or gDNA derived from T cells, B-cell-depleted T cells, or PBMCs. Subjects who had been exposed to COVID-19, were actively infected with it, or had recovered from it provided the deeply sampled blood TCRbeta repertoires that made up the dataset. A freely available public database, intended as a resource for researchers studying the immune response to SARS-CoV-2, is where the repertoires were released. Samples were obtained from the ongoing ImmuneRACE study (first 160 participants) and from over a thousand subjects provided by 6 global collaborators. Sample metadata almost always included a de-identified subject ID, COVID-19 status, age in years and sex. Where available, HLA class I and class II types were obtained from metadata supplied by the sample provider rather than from assay-based typing.

The study at large found these results: Clinical and demographic metadata were provided uncurated, with the amount varying by source and participant.

The cysteine opens and the phenylalanine closes a CDR3 of 14 amino acids. Only the CDR3 DNA is retained, 42 bases long and in frame from the first base. V is clipped by 6 bases and J by 0 bases, and the sequence between their germline boundaries is 8 bases long. The germline V gene yields SNHLY for CDR1 and FYNNEI for CDR2. Each collaborating institution followed its own protocols to collect whole blood in K2EDTA tubes. For TCRbeta analysis, collaborator samples were shipped as frozen whole blood, as isolated PBMCs, or as DNA extracted from either sample type. The chain is made from TRBV2 and TRBJ2-2, and the D gene may be TRBD1, 5 bases matching. This sequence originates from a man between 35 and 55 years old with acute or convalescent COVID-19. The sequenced sample was peripheral blood. In nucleotide form, the sequence is TGTGCCAGCAGCTTGACAGCGAACACCGGGGAGCTGTTTTTT. Its translation is CASSLTANTGELFF.